This entry describes one T cell receptor beta chain. This clone was seen just once. Its antigen remains unidentified. No much larger clonotype is one base removed from it; base qualities were not supplied. The library was prepared using the immunoSEQ multiplex PCR assay. The source is immuneACCESS, and TCRdb retained only in-frame sequences with V and J called. Part of the clones is not carried over; for the studies checked, unresolved V genes explain less than half of this, and the remainder is unexplained. This sample comprises more than 50,000 clones, roughly 90% of them detected only once. Just over 0.85% of the sample rests with the top ten. These data belong to a study of T cell changes during pregnancy in multiple sclerosis (dated by TCRdb to about 2019). For the study in its entirety: The study looked at changes in the T cell repertoire across pregnancy in women with multiple sclerosis.

The CDR3 starts with the cysteine, ends with the phenylalanine, and has 16 residues. The CDR3 DNA has 48 bases and is translated from base 1. As encoded in the germline V gene, CDR1 is MNHEY while CDR2 is SVGAGI. Deletion took 0 bases off V and 7 bases off J, with a span of 16 bases between the germline ends. The chain employs TRBV6-5 and TRBJ1-5, with a weak D call of TRBD1 (5 bases match). This specimen was peripheral blood, taken before pregnancy. The clonotype comes from a female donor with multiple sclerosis, enrolled in a pregnancy study. The CDR3 protein: CASSYSVGGAGQPQHF. The nucleotide sequence reads TGTGCCAGCAGTTACTCGGTCGGAGGGGCCGGCCAGCCCCAGCATTTT.